Each of the 24 T cell receptor beta chains below was sequenced from the same sample in a study of cytomegalovirus exposure and HLA in healthy donors. The PCR was carried out with 60 Vbeta primers and 13 Jbeta primers. Measured with immunoSEQ multiplex PCR; TCRdb has only the in-frame clones, and not every one. Among roughly 200,000 clones, around 80% were seen once, and the ten largest hold about 2.5%. Sequencing was performed on PBMCs. All receptors come from a woman aged 55-70 years in good health and CMV-seropositive.

The chain is built from TRBV5-4 and TRBJ1-1; possibly TRBD1 for D (6 bases). Per the germline V gene, CDR1 is SGHNT and CDR2 is YYREEE (reference sequence). V was clipped by 3 bases and J by 7 bases, with 19 bases between them. The CDR3 is made up of 15 amino acids. The CDR3 protein is CASSSTGGGGIEAFF. The CDR3 DNA sequence: TGTGCCAGCAGCTCAACGGGAGGAGGGGGAATTGAAGCTTTCTTT. The full variable domain, its missing parts supplied by reference TRBV5-4 and TRBJ1-1, is ETGVTQSPTHLIKTRGQQVTLRCSSQSGHNTVSWYQQALGQGPQFIFQYYREEENGRGNFPPRFSGLQFPNYSSELNVNALELDDSALYLCASSSTGGGGIEAFFGQGTRLTVV.

This chain uses TRBV5-1 with TRBJ2-7; D uncertain. With 9 bases removed from V and 3 bases from J, the gap between germline ends came to 10 bases. Per germline, CDR1 SGHRS and CDR2 YFSETQ. CDR3 size: 11 residues. The CDR3 sequence is CATSEGYEQYF. The CDR3 region has the DNA TGCGCCACAAGCGAAGGCTACGAGCAGTACTTC.

The chain couples TRBV29-1 to TRBJ2-7, with D perhaps TRBD2 (5 bases). From germline, CDR1 is SQVTM and CDR2 ANQGSEA. Trimming left V 7 bases short and J 0 bases short, with 16 bases between. CDR3 length: 14 amino acids. This CDR3 reads CSAAGLSTSYEQYF. In nucleotides, the CDR3 is TGCAGCGCTGCCGGACTGAGCACCTCCTACGAGCAGTACTTC.

This clone appeared once. This chain joins TRBV29-1 and TRBJ1-2; 10 nucleotides agree with TRBD1. The CDR3 sequence is 14 residues long. V was clipped by 6 bases and J by 4 bases; unmatched bases: 8. Looked up from germline, CDR1 is SQVTM and CDR2 is ANQGSEA. The CDR3 spells CSVPDRGQSYGYTF. The CDR3 DNA reads TGCAGCGTGCCTGACAGGGGGCAGAGCTATGGCTACACCTTC.

This chain uses TRBV7-8 with TRBJ2-5; a possible D gene is TRBD1 (6 bases). The CDR3 extends over 13 amino acids. Between the trimmed V and J ends, which lost 0 bases and 5 bases, there was a span of 7 bases. Germline assignment: CDR1 SGHVS and CDR2 FQNEAQ. The CDR3 coding sequence is TGTGCCAGCAGCTTAGCGCAGGGGGAGACCCAGTACTTC. Amino acid sequence: CASSLAQGETQYF.

The CDR3 here is CASSFGDREETQYF. In DNA, the CDR3 is TGCGCCAGCAGCTTTGGGGACAGAGAAGAGACCCAGTACTTC. The chain couples TRBV5-1 to TRBJ2-5; TRBD1 matches 7 bases. The J segment lost 3 bases and the V segment lost 2 bases, leaving 4 bases of the junction unmatched. This CDR3 is 14 amino acids long. Germline V gene data show CDR1 as SGHRS and CDR2 as YFSETQ.

The chain recombines TRBV14 with TRBJ1-1; D might be TRBD1 (6 bases). The germline CDR1 and CDR2 sequences are SGHDN and FVKESK. The CDR3 is made up of 16 amino acids. Trimming stripped 3 bases from V and 4 bases from J, with 18 bases between. CDR3 protein: CASSHAGGLGTTEAFF. The CDR3 DNA sequence: TGTGCCAGCAGCCATGCGGGGGGGCTGGGGACCACTGAAGCTTTCTTT.

The J gene is TRBJ2-5, the V gene TRBV19, with D tentatively TRBD1 (5 bases). CDR3 length: 13 amino acids. CDR1 is LNHDA, CDR2 SQIVND, per germline (reference sequence). Trimming left V 0 bases short and J 8 bases short, with 10 bases between. CDR3 loop: CASSIDRQGTQYF. The CDR3 DNA reads as TGTGCCAGTAGTATAGATCGGCAGGGCACCCAGTACTTC.

The chain has TRBV5-4 and TRBJ1-2; D is unclear. The CDR3 is made up of 15 amino acids. The germline V gene encodes CDR1 SGHNT and CDR2 YYREEE (reference sequence). The V end lost 4 bases, the J end lost 0 bases, and 13 bases lay between the germline ends. The CDR3 loop is CASSHNIYANYGYTF. CDR3 nucleotide sequence: TGTGCCAGCAGCCACAATATTTACGCTAACTATGGCTACACCTTC.

This rearrangement joins TRBV6-5 to TRBJ2-1, with no clear D. The CDR3 length is 15 residues. V was clipped by 2 bases and J by 0 bases, with 8 bases between them. Germline-derived CDR1 and CDR2 are MNHEY and SVGAGI. CDR3 coding DNA: TGTGCCAGCAGTTACCGCTTTAGCTCCTACAATGAGCAGTTCTTC. This translates into CASSYRFSSYNEQFF.

The J gene is TRBJ1-4, the V gene TRBV18; 7 bases fit TRBD1. Germline CDR1 KGHSH, CDR2 LQKENI. V gave up 3 bases and J gave up 8 bases; unmatched junction bases: 9. The CDR3 spans 15 residues. CDR3 sequence reads: CASSPLPGGGEKLFF. CDR3 coding DNA: TGTGCCAGCTCACCCCTACCAGGGGGTGGGGAAAAACTGTTTTTT.

The chain carries TRBV7-8 and TRBJ2-1, with D perhaps TRBD2 (5 bases). The germline V gene encodes CDR1 SGHVS and CDR2 FQNEAQ. The CDR3 has 17 amino acids. The germline V and J ends were trimmed by 1 base and 1 base, with 14 bases remaining between them. CDR3 amino acids: CASSLGRLIRSYNEQFF. CDR3 DNA sequence: TGTGCCAGCAGCTTAGGCCGACTAATTAGGTCCTACAATGAGCAGTTCTTC. The whole variable domain, remainder taken from reference TRBV7-8 and TRBJ2-1, is GAGVSQSPRYKVAKRGQDVALRCDPISGHVSLFWYQQALGQGPEFLTYFQNEAQLDKSGLPSDRFFAERPEGSVSTLKIQRTQQEDSAVYLCASSLGRLIRSYNEQFFGPGTRLTVL.

The chain couples TRBV1 to TRBJ2-4; the D call in the table, TRBD2, was not verified against the DNA. TRBV1 is recorded as a pseudogene. CDR3 length equals 14 residues. The CDR3, as DNA: TGCACCAGCAGCCAAGATAACCGGGGGAACAGTCAGTACTTC. Protein: CTSSQDNRGNSQYF.

The J gene is TRBJ1-4, the V gene TRBV7-8; 8 bases fit TRBD1. The length of the CDR3 is 16 residues. Trimming at V came to 3 bases and at J to 7 bases, leaving 10 bases not matched to a gene. Per germline, CDR1 SGHVS and CDR2 FQNEAQ. The CDR3 spells CASSFRPQGAGEKLFF. The DNA of the CDR3 is TGTGCCAGCAGCTTCCGTCCCCAGGGGGCGGGTGAAAAACTGTTTTTT.

Concerning this clone itself: The same CDR3 arises from other DNA sequences in this sample as well. This sequence joins TRBV6-5 and TRBJ1-3, with no clear D. This CDR3 has 16 amino acids. V lost 0 bases and J 0 bases, leaving 9 bases between the germline ends. The germline V gene has CDR1 MNHEY and CDR2 SVGAGI. CDR3: CASSYSEGDSGNTIYF. The CDR3 nucleotides are TGTGCCAGCAGTTACTCGGAAGGAGACTCTGGAAACACCATATATTTT.

This rearrangement joins TRBV7-9 to TRBJ1-1, with D tentatively TRBD1 (6 bases). Germline assignment: CDR1 SEHNR and CDR2 FQNEAQ (reference sequence). The V and J ends lost 1 base and 4 bases respectively, with 16 bases between them. This CDR3 comprises 16 residues. The CDR3 coding sequence is TGTGCCAGCAGCTTAGGACAGGCGGCTAGGGGCACTGAAGCTTTCTTT. It encodes CASSLGQAARGTEAFF.

This clone was counted a few times. The genes are TRBV9 and TRBJ2-1, with D hard to call. Germline V lookup: CDR1 SGDLS, CDR2 YYNGEE. The CDR3 totals 14 residues. Deletions cut 2 bases from V and 9 bases from J, with 15 bases between. CDR3 region: CASSVGSGNSEQFF. The DNA of the CDR3 is TGTGCCAGCAGCGTTGGGTCGGGTAATAGTGAGCAGTTCTTC.

This chain uses TRBV7-3 with TRBJ1-4; weak D call: TRBD1 (5 bases). CDR1 and CDR2 from the germline V gene are SGHTA and FQGTGA. The length of the CDR3 is 13 residues. Trimming took off 4 bases at V and 3 bases at J, with 6 bases between the two ends. CDR3 protein: CASSWDSNEKLFF. The CDR3 DNA sequence: TGTGCCAGCAGCTGGGACTCTAATGAAAAACTGTTTTTT.

This sequence joins TRBV18 and TRBJ2-5; 10 bases are a match to TRBD1. The germline CDR1 and CDR2 sequences are KGHSH and LQKENI. The CDR3 is 14 residues long. With 3 bases clipped from V and 4 bases from J, the junction kept 2 bases outside the gene matches. The CDR3 sequence: CASSPTGGAETQYF. The CDR3, as DNA: TGTGCCAGCTCACCGACAGGGGGCGCAGAGACCCAGTACTTC.

This clone was seen just once. This chain uses TRBV5-1 with TRBJ2-3; 7 bases match TRBD2. The CDR3 is 15 amino acids. Germline CDR1 SGHRS, CDR2 YFSETQ. V was clipped by 2 bases and J by 0 bases; unmatched bases: 3. CDR3 sequence: CASSLWEGSTDTQYF. Here the CDR3 DNA reads TGCGCCAGCAGCTTATGGGAGGGTAGCACAGATACGCAGTATTTT.

The rearrangement links TRBV5-1 to TRBJ2-3; 14 bases are a match to TRBD2. The CDR3 runs 21 residues. Germline CDR1 and CDR2: SGHRS and YFSETQ. V was pared by 4 bases and J by 3 bases, with 19 bases of the junction left unmatched. The chain's CDR3 is CASSPGLAGGKGSIETDTQYF. For the CDR3, the DNA is TGCGCCAGCAGCCCCGGACTAGCGGGAGGAAAGGGGTCAATTGAAACAGATACGCAGTATTTT. The variable domain in full, with the rest retrieved from reference TRBV5-1 and TRBJ2-3, is KAGVTQTPRYLIKTRGQQVTLSCSPISGHRSVSWYQQTPGQGLQFLFEYFSETQRNKGNFPGRFSGRQFSNSRSEMNVSTLELGDSALYLCASSPGLAGGKGSIETDTQYFGPGTRLTVL.

The chain has TRBV6-1 and TRBJ1-1; tentative D call: TRBD1 (6 bases). Germline-derived CDR1 and CDR2 are MNHNS and SASEGT. The CDR3 sequence is 15 residues long. V lost 4 bases and J lost 0, with 12 bases in between. The CDR3 sequence is CASSVPGTLNTEAFF. DNA for the CDR3: TGTGCCAGCAGTGTCCCCGGGACATTGAACACTGAAGCTTTCTTT.

This clone came up once. V and J are TRBV30 and TRBJ1-2; possible D gene TRBD1, 5 bases. Germline V gene data show CDR1 as GTSNPN and CDR2 as SVGIG (reference sequence). V was cut by 0 bases and J by 8 bases, with 7 bases left in between. The CDR3 consists of 11 residues. The CDR3 loop is CAWSVTAGYTF. The DNA for the CDR3 is TGTGCCTGGAGTGTGACAGCCGGCTACACCTTC.

The rearrangement links TRBV6-4 to TRBJ2-7, with 9 bases matching TRBD1. V lost 6 bases, J lost 6 bases, and 6 bases stayed unmatched. The V gene's germline CDR1 is MRHNA and CDR2 SNTAGT. This CDR3 is 13 amino acids long. The CDR3 spells CASSGGQGTEQYF. The CDR3 nucleotides read TGTGCCAGCAGCGGGGGACAGGGTACCGAGCAGTACTTC.